The 26 T cell receptor beta chains below come from one sample, sequenced in a study of cytomegalovirus exposure and HLA in healthy donors. PCR amplification relied on 60 Vbeta primers (plus 13 Jbeta primers). Profiled with immunoSEQ multiplex PCR; TCRdb holds only in-frame clones, not every one. In the table there are under 150,000 clones, around 75% of which are singletons. Sequenced input: PBMCs. The source is a man aged 55-75 years in good health and CMV-seronegative.

The chain links TRBV6-1 to TRBJ2-7; D uncertain. The CDR3 is 14 residues long. Trimming left V 6 bases short and J 2 bases short, with 14 bases between. Germline V CDR1 and CDR2: MNHNS, SASEGT. CDR3 protein: CASSEASSTYEQYF. The CDR3 coding sequence is TGTGCCAGCAGCGAGGCGTCATCTACCTACGAGCAGTACTTC.

J is TRBJ2-2 and V is TRBV28; the D is unclear. Trimming shortened V by 5 bases and J by 4 bases, and 11 bases separated the two germline ends. Germline CDR1 reads MDHEN; CDR2 reads SYDVKM. The CDR3 is made up of 14 amino acids. CDR3 sequence reads: CASSLLSGTGELFF. The CDR3 nucleotides read TGTGCCAGCAGTCTACTTTCGGGCACCGGGGAGCTGTTTTTT. The full variable domain, rest sourced from reference TRBV28 and TRBJ2-2, is DVKVTQSSRYLVKRTGEKVFLECVQDMDHENMFWYRQDPGLGLRLIYFSYDVKMKEKGDIPEGYSVSREKKERFSLILESASTNQTSMYLCASSLLSGTGELFFGEGSRLTVL.

This chain links TRBV7-2 with TRBJ2-5, with D perhaps matching TRBD2 (5 bases). Deletions cut 2 bases from V and 4 bases from J, with 14 bases between. Germline CDR1 SGHTA, CDR2 FQGNSA. This CDR3 spans 15 amino acids. CDR3 sequence reads: CASSLSVGDPETQYF. As DNA, the CDR3 is TGTGCCAGCAGCTTATCGGTGGGAGATCCAGAGACCCAGTACTTC.

The sample holds one count of this clone. The rearrangement links TRBV7-3 to TRBJ2-3; D is unclear. Trimming took off 2 bases at V and 7 bases at J, with 10 bases between the two ends. This CDR3 has 13 residues. The germline CDR1 and CDR2 sequences are SGHTA and FQGTGA. The CDR3 sequence is CASSLASTNTQYF. CDR3 DNA: TGTGCCAGCAGCTTAGCCTCTACGAATACGCAGTATTTT.

This clone was counted only a few times. The V call is TRBV6-5, the J call TRBJ2-6; no clear D gene. The V and J ends lost 6 bases and 1 base respectively, with 10 bases between them. Germline assignment: CDR1 MNHEY and CDR2 SVGAGI. This CDR3 comprises 15 residues. This CDR3 is CASSIDSSGANVLTF. As DNA, the CDR3 is TGTGCCAGCAGCATCGACTCATCTGGGGCCAACGTCCTGACTTTC.

The count of this clone is one. This chain connects TRBV5-1 to TRBJ1-1; D perhaps matches TRBD1 (5 bases). The CDR3 runs to 15 residues. The V end lost 4 bases, the J end lost 5 bases, and 18 bases lay between the germline ends. The germline CDR1 and CDR2 sequences are SGHRS and YFSETQ. The CDR3 here is CASSPALRARTEAFF. DNA for the CDR3: TGCGCCAGCAGCCCGGCCCTCAGGGCTCGGACTGAAGCTTTCTTT.

The chain is built from TRBV13 and TRBJ1-5; D gene unclear. V was clipped by 0 bases and J by 6 bases, with 21 bases between them. Per germline, CDR1 PRHDT and CDR2 FYEKMQ (reference sequence). The CDR3 has 18 amino acids. CDR3 nucleotide sequence: TGTGCCAGCAGCTTAGGCCTAGGAGACCTTCGAGGAGGTCAGCCCCAGCATTTT. This gives the protein CASSLGLGDLRGGQPQHF.

The J gene is TRBJ2-7, the V gene TRBV28, with 9 nucleotides matching TRBD2. Germline values: CDR1 MDHEN, CDR2 SYDVKM. Unmatched junction bases numbered 18, after V lost 6 bases and J lost 3 bases. The CDR3 loop spans 18 amino acids. CDR3 in amino acids: CASRPSGGTSSLLYEQYF. CDR3 nucleotides: TGTGCCAGCAGGCCCTCGGGGGGGACTAGCTCGCTCCTCTACGAGCAGTACTTC.

The chain carries TRBV19 and TRBJ2-5; maybe TRBD1 (6 bases). The CDR3 length is 15 residues. V lost 6 bases and J lost 5, with 19 bases in between. Germline CDR1 LNHDA, CDR2 SQIVND (reference sequence). The CDR3 nucleotides are TGTGCCAGTAGGGGCGGTGGGGTAAGGGGGGAGACCCAGTACTTC. It specifies CASRGGGVRGETQYF. Looking up the rest from reference TRBV19 and TRBJ2-5 gives the full variable domain: DGGITQSPKYLFRKEGQNVTLSCEQNLNHDAMYWYRQDPGQGLRLIYYSQIVNDFQKGDIAEGYSVSREKKESFPLTVTSAQKNPTAFYLCASRGGGVRGETQYFGPGTRLLVL.

This clone was observed a single time. The CDR3 region has the DNA TGCGCCAGCAGCCAAGATCCCGGGACTAGCGGGAGTGAGCAGTACTTC. Its translation: CASSQDPGTSGSEQYF. V usage is TRBV4-1 and J usage is TRBJ2-7; TRBD2 matches at 14 bases. Germline V gene data show CDR1 as MGHRA and CDR2 as YSYEKL. The trim removed 0 bases at V and 7 bases at J, leaving 5 bases unmatched. The CDR3 spans 16 residues.

This chain connects TRBV7-2 to TRBJ1-2; 7 nucleotides agree with TRBD1. The V gene's germline CDR1 is SGHTA and CDR2 FQGNSA. The ends lost 4 bases at V and 4 bases at J; junction bases unmatched: 9. The CDR3 contains 15 residues. The CDR3 is CASSSGPQGIYGYTF. The DNA of the CDR3 is TGTGCCAGCAGCTCTGGTCCACAGGGGATCTATGGCTACACCTTC.

The genes are TRBV2 and TRBJ1-2; D gene unclear. The CDR3 is made up of 11 amino acids. V gave up 4 bases and J gave up 4 bases, with 4 bases separating them. Germline V gene sequence: CDR1 SNHLY, CDR2 FYNNEI. CDR3 in DNA: TGTGCCAGCAGTGGCAGCTATGGCTACACCTTC. Protein product: CASSGSYGYTF.

This clone appeared a few times. The gene calls are TRBV7-8 and TRBJ2-7, with TRBD1 identical over 10 bases. Looked up from germline, CDR1 is SGHVS and CDR2 is FQNEAQ. V shed 5 bases, J shed 4 bases, and the junction held 8 bases outside the gene matches. The CDR3 is 15 residues long. For the CDR3, the DNA is TGTGCCAGCAGCCAGTATGACAGGGGGCTGTACGAGCAGTACTTC. Translated: CASSQYDRGLYEQYF.

The chain uses TRBV6-1 and TRBJ2-2, with no clear D. V lost 7 bases to trimming and J lost 6 bases, with 12 bases between them. This CDR3 spans 13 amino acids. CDR1 is MNHNS, CDR2 SASEGT, per germline. CDR3 sequence reads: CASTYDIPGELFF. The CDR3 DNA follows: TGTGCCAGCACCTACGACATCCCCGGGGAGCTGTTTTTT.

The chain couples TRBV30 to TRBJ2-5, with 16 bases identical to TRBD2. The CDR3 spans 17 residues. Germline V gene sequence: CDR1 GTSNPN, CDR2 SVGIG (reference sequence). The junction had 5 bases not matched to a gene; V was cut back by 2 bases and J by 2 bases. CDR3 sequence reads: CAWSLPGLAGGQETQYF. The CDR3 DNA is TGTGCCTGGAGTCTCCCGGGACTAGCGGGAGGGCAAGAGACCCAGTACTTC.

The chain carries TRBV7-9 and TRBJ1-1, with D unresolved. Trimming left V 1 base short and J 1 base short, with 10 bases between. The CDR3 is 15 residues long. Germline V gene lookup returns CDR1 SEHNR and CDR2 FQNEAQ (reference sequence). CDR3 sequence reads: CASSLETFRNTEAFF. The CDR3 DNA is TGTGCCAGCAGCTTAGAGACATTTCGGAACACTGAAGCTTTCTTT. The variable domain in full, with the rest retrieved from reference TRBV7-9 and TRBJ1-1, is DTGVSQNPRHKITKRGQNVTFRCDPISEHNRLYWYRQTLGQGPEFLTYFQNEAQLEKSRLLSDRFSAERPKGSFSTLEIQRTEQGDSAMYLCASSLETFRNTEAFFGQGTRLTVV.

This rearrangement joins TRBV4-2 to TRBJ2-3; maybe TRBD2 (6 bases). Trimming stripped 4 bases from V and 3 bases from J, with 14 bases between. The CDR3 totals 15 residues. Per the germline V gene, CDR1 is LGHNA and CDR2 is YNFKEQ. CDR3 nucleotides: TGTGCCAGCAGCCTTGGCGGGGATTCGACAGATACGCAGTATTTT. Amino acid sequence: CASSLGGDSTDTQYF.

The CDR3 coding sequence is TGTGCTTTGGGAGAAGTACGCGAAAAACTGTTTTTT. It yields the protein CALGEVREKLFF. V and J are TRBV30 and TRBJ1-4, with D unclear. The germline V gene has CDR1 GTSNPN and CDR2 SVGIG (reference sequence). CDR3 length equals 12 residues.

The V gene is TRBV5-6, the J gene TRBJ2-3; 12 bases align to TRBD1. CDR1 SGHDT and CDR2 YYEEEE come from the germline V gene. Trimming cost V 4 bases and J 5 bases; bases outside gene matches: 2. The CDR3 sequence is 14 residues long. The CDR3 spells CASSGTGGEDTQYF. The CDR3 coding sequence is TGTGCCAGCAGCGGGACAGGGGGCGAAGATACGCAGTATTTT.

In this sample, this clone turned up once. This chain joins TRBV28 and TRBJ2-7, with 8 positions matching TRBD1. CDR1 is MDHEN and CDR2 is SYDVKM in the germline V gene. The CDR3 length is 13 residues. J gave up 3 bases and V 6 bases, and 4 bases lay outside the gene matches. In nucleotides, the CDR3 is TGTGCCAGCAGAAAGGGGACAGGCTACGAGCAGTACTTC. Protein product: CASRKGTGYEQYF.

This clone has only a few counts. The genes are TRBV18 and TRBJ2-3; no clear D gene. Germline V gene data show CDR1 as KGHSH and CDR2 as LQKENI. Trimming shortened V by 3 bases and J by 0 bases, and 10 bases separated the two germline ends. This CDR3 is 15 amino acids long. This CDR3 is CASSPPTSSTDTQYF. For the CDR3, the DNA is TGTGCCAGCTCACCCCCTACCTCTAGCACAGATACGCAGTATTTT. The full variable domain, its missing parts supplied by reference TRBV18 and TRBJ2-3, is NAGVMQNPRHLVRRRGQEARLRCSPMKGHSHVYWYRQLPEEGLKFMVYLQKENIIDESGMPKERFSAEFPKEGPSILRIQQVVRGDSAAYFCASSPPTSSTDTQYFGPGTRLTVL.

The J gene is TRBJ2-3, the V gene TRBV14; 10 bases are a match to TRBD2. V was clipped by 8 bases and J by 3 bases; unmatched bases: 11. This CDR3 is built from 16 residues. Germline values: CDR1 SGHDN, CDR2 FVKESK. CDR3 nucleotide sequence: TGTGCCAGCCCCCGAGCAGCGGGAGGGCCGACAGATACGCAGTATTTT. It translates to CASPRAAGGPTDTQYF.

The J gene is TRBJ2-4, the V gene TRBV29-1, with 7 bases fitting TRBD1. V gave up 3 bases and J gave up 6 bases; unmatched junction bases: 2. Per germline, CDR1 SQVTM and CDR2 ANQGSEA. The CDR3 extends over 12 amino acids. The DNA of the CDR3 is TGCAGCGTTGAGGCAGGGGGAAACATTCAGTACTTC. Residues: CSVEAGGNIQYF. The variable domain in full, with the rest retrieved from reference TRBV29-1 and TRBJ2-4, is SAVISQKPSRDICQRGTSLTIQCQVDSQVTMMFWYRQQPGQSLTLIATANQGSEATYESGFVIDKFPISRPNLTFSTLTVSNMSPEDSSIYLCSVEAGGNIQYFGAGTRLSVL.

The chain uses TRBV25-1 and TRBJ1-2; D is perhaps TRBD1 (5 bases). This CDR3 is 14 amino acids long. V lost 0 bases and J 5 bases, leaving 10 bases between the germline ends. Germline V lookup: CDR1 MGHDK, CDR2 SYGVNS. CDR3 coding DNA: TGTGCCAGCAGTGAATACAGGGATCCTTATGGCTACACCTTC. It codes for CASSEYRDPYGYTF.

This chain uses TRBV7-8 with TRBJ1-2; tentatively, D is TRBD1 (6 bases). The CDR3 has 14 residues. Germline CDR1 SGHVS, CDR2 FQNEAQ. Trimming removed 5 bases from V and 6 bases from J, with 16 bases in between. CDR3 loop: CASSVQGARDGYTF. The DNA for the CDR3 is TGTGCCAGCAGCGTACAGGGCGCGCGGGATGGCTACACCTTC.

The chain has TRBV30 and TRBJ1-5, with D uncertain. Trimming removed 2 bases from V and 2 bases from J, with 19 bases in between. CDR3 size: 17 residues. In germline, CDR1 is GTSNPN, CDR2 SVGIG (reference sequence). The CDR3 region is CAWSPTIGGDRNQPQHF. For the CDR3, the DNA is TGTGCCTGGAGTCCGACAATCGGCGGGGATCGCAATCAGCCCCAGCATTTT.